These 25 T cell receptor beta chains share one sample of origin, sequenced in a study of T-cell memory formation after mild COVID-19. TCRdb fed the 5' RACE reads into MiXCR, producing one record per CDR3 protein. The repertoire consists of about 420,000 distinct CDR3 sequences, with 20% to 30% occurring once and the leading ten covering 10% to 15%. Sequencing used PBMCs or a T cell subset sorted from them (not recorded which). These receptors all come from an adult woman who had mild COVID-19 (a few samples of this study predate the infection). Cell type and time point are not known.

This clonotype was recorded a few times. This chain connects TRBV15 to TRBJ2-3; D possibly corresponds to TRBD2 (6 bases). The CDR3 runs 14 residues. Germline V lookup: CDR1 LNHNV, CDR2 YYDKDF (reference sequence). V lost 1 base, J lost 6 bases, and 11 bases lay in between. The chain's CDR3 is CATSRAPLADTQYF. In DNA, the CDR3 is TGTGCCACCAGCAGAGCACCCCTAGCGGATACGCAGTATTTT. The complete variable domain, with remaining parts taken from reference TRBV15 and TRBJ2-3, reads DAMVIQNPRYQVTQFGKPVTLSCSQTLNHNVMYWYQQKSSQAPKLLFHYYDKDFNNEADTPDNFQSRRPNTSFCFLDIRSPGLGDTAMYLCATSRAPLADTQYFGPGTRLTVL.

The V gene is TRBV4-3, the J gene TRBJ1-2; no clear D gene. This CDR3 contains 14 residues. Germline-derived CDR1 and CDR2 are LGHNA and YSLEER. Trimming took 7 bases from V and 4 from J, leaving 16 bases between them. The CDR3 coding sequence is TGCGCCAGCAACCCAGGTCGGTTCCTCTATGGCTACACCTTC. Residues: CASNPGRFLYGYTF.

The rearrangement uses TRBV20-1 and TRBJ2-1; D is perhaps TRBD2 (5 bases). Trimming left V 7 bases short and J 9 bases short, with 19 bases between. This CDR3 has 13 amino acids. Germline CDR1 and CDR2: DFQATT and SNEGSKA (reference sequence). The CDR3 is CSGRPLPGGEQFF. The CDR3 DNA sequence: TGCAGTGGGAGGCCCCTTCCAGGAGGTGAGCAGTTCTTC.

This rearrangement joins TRBV28 to TRBJ1-1, with a tentative D call TRBD1 (6 bases). The germline V gene has CDR1 MDHEN and CDR2 SYDVKM. This CDR3 comprises 15 residues. Between the trimmed V and J ends, which lost 3 bases and 1 base, there was a span of 12 bases. CDR3 residues: CASSLFGQKNTEAFF. For the CDR3, the DNA is TGTGCCAGCAGTTTGTTCGGACAGAAGAACACTGAAGCTTTCTTT.

This clonotype was picked up a small number of times. The J gene is TRBJ2-1, the V gene TRBV29-1; TRBD1 aligns across 7 bases. This CDR3 has 14 amino acids. From germline, CDR1 is SQVTM and CDR2 ANQGSEA. After removal of 8 bases from V and 0 bases from J, the junction contained 7 bases not matched to a gene. The CDR3 loop reads CSTPGQISYNEQFF. The CDR3 DNA reads TGCAGCACCCCGGGACAGATCTCCTACAATGAGCAGTTCTTC.

The chain is built from TRBV30 and TRBJ2-3; 11 bases align to TRBD2. The CDR3 sequence is 14 residues long. V shed 3 bases and J 2 bases; nucleotides not matched to a gene: 1. From germline, CDR1 is GTSNPN and CDR2 SVGIG (reference sequence). DNA of the CDR3: TGTGCCTGGAGGGGACTAGCGGCCACAGATACGCAGTATTTT. Translating it yields CAWRGLAATDTQYF.

This clonotype was observed a handful of times. J is TRBJ2-5 and V is TRBV10-3; maybe TRBD1 (5 bases). CDR3 length equals 15 residues. Germline CDR1 ENHRY, CDR2 SYGVKD. Trimming shortened V by 4 bases and J by 2 bases, and 14 bases separated the two germline ends. CDR3 coding DNA: TGTGCCATCAGTGCAGGGCCCTCTTTACAAGAGACCCAGTACTTC. It encodes CAISAGPSLQETQYF.

This rearrangement joins TRBV29-1 to TRBJ2-7, with D maybe TRBD2 (5 bases). This CDR3 spans 13 amino acids. V lost 7 bases, J lost 1 base, and 14 bases lay in between. Germline V gives CDR1 SQVTM, CDR2 ANQGSEA. The CDR3 DNA is TGCAGCGCCCGACCCGGCGGGTCCTACGAGCAGTACTTC. This gives the protein CSARPGGSYEQYF.

This clonotype came up a few times. V and J are TRBV7-3 and TRBJ2-6; 9 bases are a match to TRBD1. V lost 2 bases to trimming and J lost 2 bases; unmatched junction nucleotides: 4. The germline CDR1 and CDR2 sequences are SGHTA and FQGTGA. The CDR3 is 17 amino acids. In DNA, the CDR3 is TGTGCCAGCAGCTTACTAGGACAGGGGACTGGGGCCAACGTCCTGACTTTC. It encodes CASSLLGQGTGANVLTF.

The chain joins TRBV18 to TRBJ2-1; D is ambiguous. Germline V gene data show CDR1 as KGHSH and CDR2 as LQKENI. The CDR3 covers 13 residues. V was trimmed by 4 bases and J by 4 bases, leaving 8 bases between them. The CDR3 nucleotides are TGTGCCAGCTCACTGACATATTACAATGAGCAGTTCTTC. Its translation: CASSLTYYNEQFF. The whole variable domain, remainder taken from reference TRBV18 and TRBJ2-1, is NAGVMQNPRHLVRRRGQEARLRCSPMKGHSHVYWYRQLPEEGLKFMVYLQKENIIDESGMPKERFSAEFPKEGPSILRIQQVVRGDSAAYFCASSLTYYNEQFFGPGTRLTVL.

The chain combines TRBV5-5 with TRBJ2-2; no clear D. Trimming removed 5 bases at V and 4 bases at J, with 15 bases between. CDR1 SGHKS and CDR2 YYEKEE come from the germline V gene (reference sequence). This CDR3 has 15 amino acids. The chain's CDR3 is CASRIETRTTGELFF. CDR3 DNA: TGTGCCAGCAGGATTGAGACGAGGACCACCGGGGAGCTGTTTTTT.

The chain has TRBV29-1 and TRBJ2-2, with TRBD1 matching 9 bases. J gave up 3 bases and V 7 bases, and 6 bases lay outside the gene matches. The CDR3 sequence is 14 residues long. CDR1 is SQVTM, CDR2 ANQGSEA, per germline. The CDR3 DNA is TGCAGCGCCGCACAGGGGGCGTACACCGGGGAGCTGTTTTTT. Translation gives CSAAQGAYTGELFF.

DNA of the CDR3: TGTGCCAGCAGCCCGCTGATAGACCCCCGCAATGAGCAGTTCTTC. Protein product: CASSPLIDPRNEQFF. This chain joins TRBV11-2 and TRBJ2-1; D unresolved. The CDR3 extends over 15 amino acids. Trimming removed 5 bases from V and 6 bases from J, with 17 bases in between. Germline loops: CDR1 SGHAT, CDR2 FQNNGV.

The chain links TRBV20-1 to TRBJ2-7; 7 bases are shared with TRBD2. The CDR3 is 12 residues long. Per the germline V gene, CDR1 is DFQATT and CDR2 is SNEGSKA (reference sequence). Germline trimming cut 7 bases from V and 4 bases from J; bases unmatched to any gene: 7. CDR3 in amino acids: CSVAGVGYEQYF. Written as DNA, the CDR3 is TGCAGTGTCGCGGGAGTGGGATACGAGCAGTACTTC.

The chain recombines TRBV5-1 with TRBJ1-2; D remains ambiguous. Trimming removed 0 bases at V and 10 bases at J, with 10 bases between. The germline gives CDR1 SGHRS, CDR2 YFSETQ. The length of the CDR3 is 12 residues. The CDR3 reads CASSLGYGVYTF. CDR3 DNA: TGCGCCAGCAGCTTGGGATATGGCGTCTACACCTTC.

With regard to this clonotype: A read error may account for a junction end that differs from germline. V usage is TRBV12-3 or TRBV12-4 and J usage is TRBJ2-3; D is possibly TRBD2 (6 bases). The length of the CDR3 is 13 residues. As DNA, the CDR3 is TGTGCCTGCTGGTTGGACTACACAGAGACGCAGTATTTT. This codes for CACWLDYTETQYF.

The chain carries TRBV24-1 and TRBJ2-3; a possible D gene is TRBD2 (6 bases). Trimming cost V 7 bases and J 1 base, with 14 bases left between them. Germline lookup yields CDR1 KGHDR and CDR2 SFDVKD. This CDR3 is built from 15 residues. This CDR3 is CATRPEGIGTDTQYF. DNA of the CDR3: TGTGCCACCAGGCCGGAGGGGATAGGCACAGATACGCAGTATTTT.

This clonotype has more than one count but fewer than ten. The rearrangement joins TRBV2 to TRBJ2-7; 8 nucleotides align to TRBD1. The V gene end was trimmed by 10 bases and the J gene end by 3 bases; junction bases not matched to a gene: 5. The CDR3 extends over 12 amino acids. CDR1 is SNHLY, CDR2 FYNNEI, per germline. CDR3 sequence: CATQTGDYEQYF. Here the CDR3 DNA reads TGTGCCACCCAGACAGGGGACTACGAGCAGTACTTC.

This clonotype came up once. The chain is built from TRBV18 and TRBJ1-2, with TRBD1 matching over 7 bases. This CDR3 spans 14 amino acids. Germline assignment: CDR1 KGHSH and CDR2 LQKENI. Trimming removed 4 bases from V and 8 bases from J; junction bases left unmatched: 10. The CDR3 DNA reads TGTGCCAGCTCACAATCGACAGGGTTGAGGGGCTACACCTTC. This gives the protein CASSQSTGLRGYTF.

The rearrangement links TRBV5-1 to TRBJ2-3; 9 bases map to TRBD1. Germline V CDR1 and CDR2: SGHRS, YFSETQ. J lost 10 bases, V lost 4 bases, and 7 bases had no gene match. This CDR3 contains 13 residues. The CDR3 reads CASSAGQGTAQYF. The CDR3, as DNA: TGCGCCAGCAGCGCCGGACAGGGGACCGCGCAGTATTTT.

The rearrangement uses TRBV3-1 and TRBJ2-6; D is unclear. Germline values: CDR1 LGHDT, CDR2 YNNKEL (reference sequence). The CDR3 has 19 residues. V lost 0 bases and J lost 0, with 15 bases in between. CDR3 sequence (DNA): TGTGCCAGCAGCCAAGATCGTGCCAGCCTTTACTCTGGGGCCAACGTCCTGACTTTC. It is translated as CASSQDRASLYSGANVLTF.

Only a few counts were recorded for this clonotype. The chain has TRBV7-2 and TRBJ2-3; tentatively, D is TRBD1 (6 bases). CDR1 and CDR2 (germline): SGHTA, FQGNSA. V shed 8 bases and J shed 0 bases, with 15 bases lying between them. The CDR3 consists of 15 residues. CDR3 DNA: TGTGCCAGCCACGAGGGGGTTACTAGCACAGATACGCAGTATTTT. Translated: CASHEGVTSTDTQYF.

This sequence joins TRBV5-6 and TRBJ2-7; no clear D. This CDR3 has 15 residues. Germline CDR1 and CDR2: SGHDT and YYEEEE. The V and J ends lost 2 bases and 0 bases respectively, with 12 bases between them. The CDR3 DNA reads as TGTGCCAGCAGCTTACTCCCTACAAACTCCTACGAGCAGTACTTC. Protein product: CASSLLPTNSYEQYF.

The rearrangement uses TRBV6-5 and TRBJ1-5; maybe TRBD1 (6 bases). CDR3 size: 17 residues. CDR1 MNHEY and CDR2 SVGAGI come from the germline V gene. Trimming pared 4 bases from V and 5 bases from J, leaving 21 bases between. Here the CDR3 DNA reads TGTGCCAGCAGTTCCTTCAAACCGGGACAATCTGATCAGCCCCAGCATTTT. This sequence encodes CASSSFKPGQSDQPQHF.

This clonotype has just a few counts. The chain carries TRBV7-8 and TRBJ1-2; 7 bases agree with TRBD1. CDR1 is SGHVS and CDR2 is FQNEAQ in the germline V gene. V trimming: 2 bases; J trimming: 2 bases; junction bases outside the gene matches: 11. The CDR3 extends over 17 amino acids. The CDR3 loop reads CASSLRFAGQDNYGYTF. The CDR3 DNA reads as TGTGCCAGCAGCTTAAGGTTCGCAGGACAGGACAACTATGGCTACACCTTC.